These 18 T cell receptor beta chains were all obtained from the same sample, sequenced in a study of T cells in Graves' hyperthyroidism and ophthalmopathy (dated by TCRdb to between 2019 and 2020). Libraries came from multiplex PCR. The data were produced on an Illumina HiSeq 2000. Amplification of TCR beta CDR3 regions was carried out from RNA transcripts. The first round of RT-PCR for the TCR CDR3 was performed with the HTBI primer set and the Qiagen OneStep RT-PCR kit. In-frame beta chains were kept once TCRdb had trimmed the public reads at Q25 with fastp and called clones with MiXCR. Entries that share a CDR3 protein sequence are merged under the most common genes and DNA. The sample table contains around 560,000 distinct CDR3 sequences; only one count was recorded for over 15% of them. The ten largest clones add up to 18% of the sample. Sequencing was carried out using blood. The receptors were gathered from a woman between 18 and 29 years old with Graves' hyperthyroidism.

This clonotype was found a few times. The V call is TRBV28, the J call TRBJ2-7; maybe TRBD2 (7 bases). The germline gives CDR1 MDHEN, CDR2 SYDVKM. Trimming took off 7 bases at V and 6 bases at J, with 25 bases between the two ends. The CDR3 covers 16 residues. The CDR3 DNA follows: TGTGCCAGCACCTTCGCCCGGAGGGGGAGGGCGGTCGAGCAGTACTTC. It yields the protein CASTFARRGRAVEQYF.

This clonotype was seen repeatedly, ten times or more. The J gene is TRBJ1-1, the V gene TRBV29-1, with 9 bases matching TRBD1. Trimming cost V 4 bases and J 0 bases; bases outside gene matches: 6. CDR3 length: 15 residues. The germline CDR1 and CDR2 sequences are SQVTM and ANQGSEA. The CDR3 is CSVAGQGPLNTEAFF. CDR3 sequence (DNA): TGCAGCGTTGCGGGACAGGGACCCTTGAACACTGAAGCTTTCTTT.

This clonotype was observed a few times. The V gene is TRBV19, the J gene TRBJ1-2; 9 bases match TRBD1. CDR1 and CDR2 from the germline V gene are LNHDA and SQIVND (reference sequence). CDR3 size: 15 residues. Trimming took 4 bases from V and 6 from J; bases not matched to a gene: 9. The CDR3 DNA sequence: TGTGCCAGTAGTACAAGGGACAGGGCGGTGGATGGCTACACCTTC. Translating gives CASSTRDRAVDGYTF.

DNA for the CDR3: TGCGCCAGCAGCCAAGTCATGTCGGGGGCCGACTACGAGCAGTACTTC. Amino acid sequence: CASSQVMSGADYEQYF. J is TRBJ2-7 and V is TRBV4-1; D may be TRBD1 or TRBD2 (6 bases each). CDR3 length: 16 residues. Trimming removed 1 base at V and 3 bases at J, with 16 bases between. Germline-derived CDR1 and CDR2 are MGHRA and YSYEKL.

In this sample, this clonotype turned up many times. Here the CDR3 DNA reads TGCGCCAGCGGCCTAGCGAGGTACAATGAGCAGTTCTTC. Amino acid sequence: CASGLARYNEQFF. This chain links TRBV10-2 with TRBJ2-1; the D gene is possibly TRBD2 (6 bases). The V end lost 8 bases, the J end lost 4 bases, and 12 bases lay between the germline ends. Germline CDR1 is WSHSY and CDR2 is SAAADI. The CDR3 contains 13 residues.

This clonotype was recorded many times. The chain links TRBV6-1 to TRBJ2-1; tentatively, D is TRBD2 (6 bases). CDR1 is MNHNS, CDR2 SASEGT, per germline. The CDR3 has 16 residues. Trimming pared 0 bases from V and 8 bases from J, leaving 17 bases between. This CDR3 is CASSEAGTSHEDEQFF. CDR3 nucleotide sequence: TGTGCCAGCAGTGAAGCCGGGACTTCACATGAGGATGAGCAGTTCTTC.

There are many counts of this clonotype. The V gene is TRBV30, the J gene TRBJ2-7; D might be TRBD1 (5 bases). With 5 bases removed from V and 6 bases from J, the gap between germline ends came to 11 bases. Germline V lookup: CDR1 GTSNPN, CDR2 SVGIG (reference sequence). CDR3 size: 11 residues. CDR3 DNA: TGTGCCTGGGGATGGGGCTCCGAGCAGTACTTC. The encoded protein is CAWGWGSEQYF.

The rearrangement joins TRBV11-2 to TRBJ2-5; 11 bases line up with TRBD2. Germline assignment: CDR1 SGHAT and CDR2 FQNNGV. CDR3 length equals 16 residues. V was pared by 3 bases and J by 5 bases, with 8 bases of the junction left unmatched. CDR3 protein: CASSFGLAGGGETQYF. The CDR3 DNA is TGTGCCAGCAGCTTTGGGCTAGCGGGGGGTGGGGAGACCCAGTACTTC.

In its sample, this clonotype was seen a few times. The V and J genes are TRBV4-1 and TRBJ2-7; D is perhaps TRBD2 (6 bases). Looked up from germline, CDR1 is MGHRA and CDR2 is YSYEKL. V gave up 1 base and J gave up 0 bases, with 13 bases separating them. This CDR3 contains 16 residues. In DNA form, the CDR3 reads TGCGCCAGCAGCCAAGTGAGTCAGGGAGGCTCCTACGAGCAGTACTTC. This codes for CASSQVSQGGSYEQYF.

This clonotype was counted at least ten times. This rearrangement joins TRBV12-3 or TRBV12-4 to TRBJ2-7; tentatively, D is TRBD1 or TRBD2 (7 bases each). Between the trimmed V and J ends, which lost 5 bases and 3 bases, there was a span of 20 bases. This CDR3 comprises 16 residues. The CDR3 nucleotides are TGTGCCAGCAGTCCGTATACAGGGGAGGGCCACTACGAGCAGTACTTC. Its translation: CASSPYTGEGHYEQYF.

This clonotype was recorded many times. V is TRBV7-2 and J is TRBJ2-3; 10 bases map to TRBD1. V was clipped by 5 bases and J by 5 bases; unmatched bases: 4. The germline gives CDR1 SGHTA, CDR2 FQGNSA. CDR3 length equals 14 residues. The CDR3 reads CASSQGQGRDTQYF. In nucleotides, the CDR3 is TGTGCCAGCAGCCAGGGACAGGGGAGAGATACGCAGTATTTT.

This chain uses TRBV28 with TRBJ2-7, with 8 bases identical to TRBD1. J lost 1 base, V lost 5 bases, and 7 bases had no gene match. This CDR3 contains 15 residues. Germline V gives CDR1 MDHEN, CDR2 SYDVKM. The CDR3 region is CASSRFGQGSYEQYF. The CDR3 DNA reads as TGTGCCAGCAGTCGGTTCGGACAGGGATCCTACGAGCAGTACTTC. The whole variable domain, filled in from reference TRBV28 and TRBJ2-7, reads DVKVTQSSRYLVKRTGEKVFLECVQDMDHENMFWYRQDPGLGLRLIYFSYDVKMKEKGDIPEGYSVSREKKERFSLILESASTNQTSMYLCASSRFGQGSYEQYFGPGTRLTVT.

This clonotype was seen ten or more times. The chain recombines TRBV10-3 with TRBJ1-2; 9 bases map to TRBD1. Losses at the gene ends were 4 bases for V and 1 base for J; bases not matched to a gene: 1. Per germline, CDR1 ENHRY and CDR2 SYGVKD. The CDR3 sequence is 14 residues long. This chain's CDR3 is CAISGTGDNYGYTF. CDR3 in DNA: TGTGCCATCAGTGGGACAGGGGATAACTATGGCTACACCTTC.

The chain has TRBV6-6 and TRBJ1-4, with D perhaps matching TRBD1 (5 bases). This CDR3 has 15 residues. Trimming pared 0 bases from V and 7 bases from J, leaving 12 bases between. Per germline, CDR1 MNHNY and CDR2 SVGAGI (reference sequence). Here the CDR3 reads CASSYSAGLGEKLFF. Written as DNA, the CDR3 is TGTGCCAGCAGTTACTCAGCGGGGCTCGGTGAAAAACTGTTTTTT.

The table lists this clonotype with a few counts. The chain recombines TRBV12-3 or TRBV12-4 with TRBJ2-1; 14 positions match TRBD2. The CDR3 contains 19 residues. The junction had 13 bases not matched to a gene; V was cut back by 6 bases and J by 3 bases. In DNA form, the CDR3 reads TGTGCCAGCAGAACCGGGACTAGCGGGGGTAGTGTGTTCTACAATGAGCAGTTCTTC. This gives the protein CASRTGTSGGSVFYNEQFF.

This clonotype was seen more than once but under ten times. The chain joins TRBV6-1 to TRBJ1-2; weak D call: TRBD1 (6 bases). The CDR3 length is 13 residues. CDR1 and CDR2 (germline): MNHNS, SASEGT. Trimming pared 10 bases from V and 5 bases from J, leaving 17 bases between. The CDR3 DNA reads as TGTGCCACCCAGGTCGAGGACAGATATGGCTACACCTTC. Protein product: CATQVEDRYGYTF.

V usage is TRBV19 and J usage is TRBJ2-3, with 10 bases lining up with TRBD2. The CDR3 runs 18 residues. Germline assignment: CDR1 LNHDA and CDR2 SQIVND (reference sequence). After removal of 5 bases from V and 0 bases from J, the junction contained 11 bases not matched to a gene. The CDR3, as DNA: TGTGCCAGTAGTCTCGCCGCCCTAGCGGGAGAAAGCACAGATACGCAGTATTTT. This sequence encodes CASSLAALAGESTDTQYF. Looking up the rest from reference TRBV19 and TRBJ2-3 gives the full variable domain: DGGITQSPKYLFRKEGQNVTLSCEQNLNHDAMYWYRQDPGQGLRLIYYSQIVNDFQKGDIAEGYSVSREKKESFPLTVTSAQKNPTAFYLCASSLAALAGESTDTQYFGPGTRLTVL.

This chain joins TRBV5-1 and TRBJ2-3; 12 positions agree with TRBD1. CDR1 and CDR2 (germline): SGHRS, YFSETQ. There are 16 residues in the CDR3. V dropped 3 bases and J dropped 2; count of bases not matched to a gene: 4. The CDR3 DNA is TGCGCCAGCAGCTGGGGACAGGGGGCCACCACAGATACGCAGTATTTT. This sequence encodes CASSWGQGATTDTQYF.